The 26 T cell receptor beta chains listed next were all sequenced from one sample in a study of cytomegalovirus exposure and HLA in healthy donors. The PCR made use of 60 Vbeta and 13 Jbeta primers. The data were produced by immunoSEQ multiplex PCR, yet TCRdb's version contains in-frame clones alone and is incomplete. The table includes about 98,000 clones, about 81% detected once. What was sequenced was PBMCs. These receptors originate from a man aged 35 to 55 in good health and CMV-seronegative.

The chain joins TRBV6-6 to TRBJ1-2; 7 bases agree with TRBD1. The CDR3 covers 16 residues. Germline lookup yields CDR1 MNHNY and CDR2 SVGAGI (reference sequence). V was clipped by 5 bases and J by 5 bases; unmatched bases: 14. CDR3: CASSPKDRESSYGYTF. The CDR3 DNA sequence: TGTGCCAGCAGTCCCAAAGACAGGGAAAGTTCTTATGGCTACACCTTC.

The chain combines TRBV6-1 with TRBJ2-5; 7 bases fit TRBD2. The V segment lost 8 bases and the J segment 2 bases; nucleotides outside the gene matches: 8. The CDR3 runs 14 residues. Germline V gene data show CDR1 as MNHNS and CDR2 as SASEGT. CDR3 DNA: TGTGCCAGCCGAACAGAGCGGGGTCAAGAGACCCAGTACTTC. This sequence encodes CASRTERGQETQYF.

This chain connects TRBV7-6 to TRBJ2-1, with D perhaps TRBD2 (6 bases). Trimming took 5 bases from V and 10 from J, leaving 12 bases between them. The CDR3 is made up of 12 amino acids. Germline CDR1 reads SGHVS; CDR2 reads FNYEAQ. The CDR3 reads CASSRGRHEQFF. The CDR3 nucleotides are TGTGCCAGCAGCCGTGGGAGGCACGAGCAGTTCTTC.

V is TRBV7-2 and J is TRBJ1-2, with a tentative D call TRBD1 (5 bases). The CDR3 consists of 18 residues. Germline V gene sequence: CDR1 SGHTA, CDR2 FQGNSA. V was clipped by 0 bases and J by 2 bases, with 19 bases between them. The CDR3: CASSLASGRGRLNYGYTF. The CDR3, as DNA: TGTGCCAGCAGCTTAGCTTCGGGGAGGGGTCGGCTCAACTATGGCTACACCTTC.

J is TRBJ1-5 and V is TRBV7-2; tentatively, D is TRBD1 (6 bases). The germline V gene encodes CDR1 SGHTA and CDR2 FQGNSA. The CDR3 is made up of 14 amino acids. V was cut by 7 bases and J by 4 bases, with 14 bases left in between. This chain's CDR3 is CASTDGTRNQPQHF. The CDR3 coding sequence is TGTGCCAGCACCGACGGGACACGGAATCAGCCCCAGCATTTT.

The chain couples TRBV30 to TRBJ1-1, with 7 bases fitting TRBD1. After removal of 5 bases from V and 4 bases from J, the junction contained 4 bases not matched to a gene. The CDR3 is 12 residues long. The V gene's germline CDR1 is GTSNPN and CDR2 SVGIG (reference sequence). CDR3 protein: CAWGDRATEAFF. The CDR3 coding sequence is TGTGCCTGGGGAGACAGGGCCACTGAAGCTTTCTTT.

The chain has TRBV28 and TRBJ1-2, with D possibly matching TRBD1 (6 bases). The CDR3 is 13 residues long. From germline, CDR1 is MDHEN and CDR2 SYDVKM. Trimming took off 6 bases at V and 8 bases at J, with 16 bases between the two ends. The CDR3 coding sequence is TGTGCCAGCAGCATAGGGGGACGGAGCGGCTACACCTTC. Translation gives CASSIGGRSGYTF.

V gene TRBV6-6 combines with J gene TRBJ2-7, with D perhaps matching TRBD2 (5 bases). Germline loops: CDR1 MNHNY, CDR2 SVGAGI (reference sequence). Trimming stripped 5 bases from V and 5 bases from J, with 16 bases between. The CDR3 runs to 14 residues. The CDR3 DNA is TGTGCCAGCAGTCTAGCTTCTGCCGTCGACGAGCAGTACTTC. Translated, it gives CASSLASAVDEQYF.

The chain's CDR3 is CASSLVASVNEQFF. In nucleotides, the CDR3 is TGCGCCAGCAGCTTGGTGGCTTCCGTCAATGAGCAGTTCTTC. This chain links TRBV5-1 with TRBJ2-1; D is unclear. V lost 0 bases, J lost 6 bases, and 10 bases lay in between. CDR1 and CDR2 from the germline V gene are SGHRS and YFSETQ. The CDR3 consists of 14 residues.

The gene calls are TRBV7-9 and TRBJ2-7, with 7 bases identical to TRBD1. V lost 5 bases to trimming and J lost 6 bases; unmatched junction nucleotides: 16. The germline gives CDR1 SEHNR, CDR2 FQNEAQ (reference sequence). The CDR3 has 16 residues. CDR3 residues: CASSPYTPGQVTEQYF. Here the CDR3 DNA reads TGTGCCAGCAGCCCATACACCCCCGGACAGGTCACCGAGCAGTACTTC.

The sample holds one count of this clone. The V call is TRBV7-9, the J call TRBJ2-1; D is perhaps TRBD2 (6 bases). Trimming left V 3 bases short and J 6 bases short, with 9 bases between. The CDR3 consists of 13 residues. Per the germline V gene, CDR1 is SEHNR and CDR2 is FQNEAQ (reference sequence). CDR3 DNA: TGTGCCAGCAGCTTGCTAGCGCCCAATGAGCAGTTCTTC. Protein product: CASSLLAPNEQFF.

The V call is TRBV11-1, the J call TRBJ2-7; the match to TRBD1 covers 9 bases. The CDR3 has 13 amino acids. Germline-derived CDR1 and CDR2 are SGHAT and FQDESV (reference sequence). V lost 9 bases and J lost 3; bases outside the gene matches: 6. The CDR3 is CASSKTGGYEQYF. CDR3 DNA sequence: TGTGCCAGTTCAAAGACAGGGGGCTACGAGCAGTACTTC.

The CDR3 is CASSPPGDTYGYTF. Here the CDR3 DNA reads TGTGCCAGCTCACCGCCAGGGGATACTTATGGCTACACCTTC. The chain links TRBV18 to TRBJ1-2, with D tentatively TRBD1 (6 bases). Germline V gene data show CDR1 as KGHSH and CDR2 as LQKENI. This CDR3 region has 14 residues. V was cut by 3 bases and J by 5 bases, with 13 bases left in between.

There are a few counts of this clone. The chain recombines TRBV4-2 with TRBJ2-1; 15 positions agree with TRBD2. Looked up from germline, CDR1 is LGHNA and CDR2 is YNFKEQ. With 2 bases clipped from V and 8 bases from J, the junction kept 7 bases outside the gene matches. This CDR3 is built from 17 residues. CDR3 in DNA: TGTGCCAGCAGCCAAAGCGGACTAGCGGGGGGGCCCCATGAGCAGTTCTTC. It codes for CASSQSGLAGGPHEQFF.

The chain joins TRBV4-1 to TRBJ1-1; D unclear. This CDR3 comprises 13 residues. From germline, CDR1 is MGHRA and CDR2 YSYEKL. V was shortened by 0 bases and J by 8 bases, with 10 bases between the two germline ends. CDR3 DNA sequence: TGCGCCAGCAGCCAAGAGCCAGTCCTCGAAGCTTTCTTT. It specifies CASSQEPVLEAFF.

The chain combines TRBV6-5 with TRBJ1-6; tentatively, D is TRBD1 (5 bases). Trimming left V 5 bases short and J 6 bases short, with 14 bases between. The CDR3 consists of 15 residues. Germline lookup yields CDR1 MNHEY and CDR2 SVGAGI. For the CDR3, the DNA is TGTGCCAGCAGTCGCCGGGACTTAGCTAATTCACCCCTCCACTTT. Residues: CASSRRDLANSPLHF.

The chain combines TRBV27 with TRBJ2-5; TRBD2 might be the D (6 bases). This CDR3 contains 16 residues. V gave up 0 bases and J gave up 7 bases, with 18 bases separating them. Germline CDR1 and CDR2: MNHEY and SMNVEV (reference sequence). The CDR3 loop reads CASSLSTREARSTQYF. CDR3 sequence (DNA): TGTGCCAGCAGTTTATCGACTAGAGAGGCTAGATCGACCCAGTACTTC.

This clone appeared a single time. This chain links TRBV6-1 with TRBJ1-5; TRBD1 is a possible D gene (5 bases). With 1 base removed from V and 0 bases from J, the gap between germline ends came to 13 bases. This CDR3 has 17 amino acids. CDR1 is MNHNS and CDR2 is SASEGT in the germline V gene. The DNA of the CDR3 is TGTGCCAGCAGTGAAGGAGGAGGGGTAAATAGCAATCAGCCCCAGCATTTT. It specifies CASSEGGGVNSNQPQHF.

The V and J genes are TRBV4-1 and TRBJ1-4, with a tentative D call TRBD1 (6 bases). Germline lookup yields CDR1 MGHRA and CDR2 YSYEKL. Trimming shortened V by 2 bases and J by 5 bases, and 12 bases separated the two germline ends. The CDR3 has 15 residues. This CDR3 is CASSQHRASNEKLFF. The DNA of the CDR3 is TGCGCCAGCAGCCAACACAGGGCATCGAATGAAAAACTGTTTTTT.

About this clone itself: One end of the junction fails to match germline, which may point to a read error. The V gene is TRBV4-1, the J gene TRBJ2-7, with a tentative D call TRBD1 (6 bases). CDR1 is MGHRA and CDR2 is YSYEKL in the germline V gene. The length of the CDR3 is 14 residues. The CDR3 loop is CASSQLQGDYEQYF. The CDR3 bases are TGCGCCAGCAGCCAATTACAGGGAGACTACGAACAGTACTTC.

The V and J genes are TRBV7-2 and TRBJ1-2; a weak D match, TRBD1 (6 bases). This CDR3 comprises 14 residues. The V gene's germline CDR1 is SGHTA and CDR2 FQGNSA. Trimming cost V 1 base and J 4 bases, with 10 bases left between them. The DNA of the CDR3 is TGTGCCAGCAGCTTAGAAGGGGGTGTCTATGGCTACACCTTC. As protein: CASSLEGGVYGYTF.

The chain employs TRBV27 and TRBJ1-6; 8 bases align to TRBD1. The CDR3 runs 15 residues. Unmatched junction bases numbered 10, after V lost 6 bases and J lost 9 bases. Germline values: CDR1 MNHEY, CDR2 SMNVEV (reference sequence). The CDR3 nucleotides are TGTGCCAGCAGGACGGACAGGGTGGGTGGTTCACCCCTCCACTTT. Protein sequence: CASRTDRVGGSPLHF.

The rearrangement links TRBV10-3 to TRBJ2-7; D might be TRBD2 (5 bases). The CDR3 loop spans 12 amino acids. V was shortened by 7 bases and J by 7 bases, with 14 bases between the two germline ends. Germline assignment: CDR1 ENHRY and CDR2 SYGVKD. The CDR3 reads CAIMRGLGEQYF. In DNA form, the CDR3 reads TGTGCCATCATGAGAGGACTGGGGGAGCAGTACTTC.

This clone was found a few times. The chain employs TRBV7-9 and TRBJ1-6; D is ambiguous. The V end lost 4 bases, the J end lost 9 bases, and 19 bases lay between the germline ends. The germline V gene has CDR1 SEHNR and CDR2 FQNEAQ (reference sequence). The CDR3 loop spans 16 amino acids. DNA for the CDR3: TGTGCCAGCAGCTCGGTCAGTTCGGGTATGGGTTCACCCCTCCACTTT. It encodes CASSSVSSGMGSPLHF. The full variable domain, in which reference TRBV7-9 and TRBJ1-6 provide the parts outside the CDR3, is DTGVSQNPRHKITKRGQNVTFRCDPISEHNRLYWYRQTLGQGPEFLTYFQNEAQLEKSRLLSDRFSAERPKGSFSTLEIQRTEQGDSAMYLCASSSVSSGMGSPLHFGNGTRLTVT.

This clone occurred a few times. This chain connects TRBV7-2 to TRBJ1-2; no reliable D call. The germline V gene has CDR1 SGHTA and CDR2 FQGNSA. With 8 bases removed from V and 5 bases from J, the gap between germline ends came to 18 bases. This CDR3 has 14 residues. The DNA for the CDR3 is TGTGCCAGCGCCCTGGGAGGGAAACTGTATGGCTACACCTTC. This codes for CASALGGKLYGYTF.

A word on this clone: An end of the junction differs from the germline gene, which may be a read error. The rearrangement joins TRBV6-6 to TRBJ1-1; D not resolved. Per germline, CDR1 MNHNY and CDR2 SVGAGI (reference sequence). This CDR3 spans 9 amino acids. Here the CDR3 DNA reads TGTGCCAGCACCCCGTCCCTGTCCTTT. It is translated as CASTPSLSF.